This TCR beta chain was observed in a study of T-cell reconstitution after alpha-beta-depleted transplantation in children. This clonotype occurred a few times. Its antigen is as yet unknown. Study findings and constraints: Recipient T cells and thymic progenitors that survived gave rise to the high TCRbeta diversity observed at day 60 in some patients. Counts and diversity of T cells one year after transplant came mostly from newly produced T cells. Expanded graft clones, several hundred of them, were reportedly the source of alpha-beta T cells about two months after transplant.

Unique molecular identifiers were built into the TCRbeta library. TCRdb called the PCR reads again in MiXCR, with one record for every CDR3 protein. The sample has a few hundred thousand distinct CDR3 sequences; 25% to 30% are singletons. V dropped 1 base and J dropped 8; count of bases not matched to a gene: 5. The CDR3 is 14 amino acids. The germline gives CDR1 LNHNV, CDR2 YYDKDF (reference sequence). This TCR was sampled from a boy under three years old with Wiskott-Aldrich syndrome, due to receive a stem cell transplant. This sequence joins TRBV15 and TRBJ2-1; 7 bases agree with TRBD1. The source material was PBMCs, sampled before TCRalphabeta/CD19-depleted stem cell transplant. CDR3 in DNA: TGTGCCACCAGCAGAGGGGACAGTAGGTATGAGCAGTTCTTC. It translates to CATSRGDSRYEQFF.